These T cell receptor beta chains were read from a single sample in a study of blood T cells in healthy people across ages. TCRdb called the 5' RACE reads again in MiXCR, with one record for every CDR3 protein. The sample has roughly 560,000 distinct CDR3 sequences; 24% are singletons. The sample was also linked to a second study, of T cells of mothers and their children.

Sequencing was done on a sample of blood. The receptors were sampled from a boy younger than 18 in good health. Each CDR3 is given without its conserved first and last residue. Size values are once, few and many counts, or a class for expanded clones, and some rows have none.

TRBV27	few	ASRRVGASADNEQF
TRBV7-9	-	ASRPLLGTPTNEKLF
TRBV7-8	few	ASSLGDYGLRGETQY
TRBV20-1	few	SAPQGDYGYT
TRBV5-6	few	ASSLSGREY
TRBV29-1	-	SVESGAWGEQY
TRBV9	-	ASSGRDTSTDTQY
TRBV28	many	ASSAGTSGRGEQF
TRBV7-9	-	ASSARQGTNTEAF
TRBV20-1	-	SARDAAGGRYT
TRBV11-2	few	ASSLDWSSQETQY
TRBV7-9	-	ASTLGQGEDYEQY
TRBV7-8	-	ASSLTYALMNTEAF
TRBV7-2	few	ASSLAATTGQGYT
TRBV4-3	few	ASSQDLQGRSDTQY